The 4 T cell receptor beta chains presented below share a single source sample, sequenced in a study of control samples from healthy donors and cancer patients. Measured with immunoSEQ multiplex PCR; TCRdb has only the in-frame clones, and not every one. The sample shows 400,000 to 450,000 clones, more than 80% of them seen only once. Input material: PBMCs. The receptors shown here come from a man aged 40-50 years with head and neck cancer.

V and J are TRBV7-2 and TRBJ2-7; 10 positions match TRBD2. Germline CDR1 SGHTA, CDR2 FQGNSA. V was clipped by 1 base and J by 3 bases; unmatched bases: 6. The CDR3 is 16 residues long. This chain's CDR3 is CASSLEAGGLNYEQYF. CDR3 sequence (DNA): TGTGCCAGCAGCTTAGAAGCGGGGGGGTTGAACTACGAGCAGTACTTC.

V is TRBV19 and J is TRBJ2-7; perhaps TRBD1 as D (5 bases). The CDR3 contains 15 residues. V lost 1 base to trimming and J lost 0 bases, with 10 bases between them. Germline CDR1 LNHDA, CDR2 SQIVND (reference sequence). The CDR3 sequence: CASSIGYRHSYEQYF. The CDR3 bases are TGTGCCAGTAGTATAGGCTACAGGCACTCCTACGAGCAGTACTTC.

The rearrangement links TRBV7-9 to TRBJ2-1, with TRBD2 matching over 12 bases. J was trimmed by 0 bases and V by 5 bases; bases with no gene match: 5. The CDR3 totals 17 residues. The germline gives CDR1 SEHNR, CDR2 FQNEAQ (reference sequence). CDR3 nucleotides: TGTGCCAGCAGCCCTAGGACTAGCGGGGTCTCCTACAATGAGCAGTTCTTC. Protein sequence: CASSPRTSGVSYNEQFF.

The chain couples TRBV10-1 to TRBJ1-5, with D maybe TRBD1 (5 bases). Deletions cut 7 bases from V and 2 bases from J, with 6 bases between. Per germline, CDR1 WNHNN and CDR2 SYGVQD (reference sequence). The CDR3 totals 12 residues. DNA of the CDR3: TGCGCCAGCAAAGGGGGCAATCAGCCCCAGCATTTT. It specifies CASKGGNQPQHF.